This T cell receptor (beta chain) was identified during a study of CD8 T cells in ankylosing spondylitis listed by TCRdb under 2017. Some background on the complete study: The study set out to find disease-linked TCR variants by profiling T cell receptor beta repertoires in ankylosing spondylitis patients and healthy donors. The whole study cohort included about a hundred healthy donors and about two dozen ankylosing spondylitis patients. Samples of peripheral blood were taken, and for ankylosing spondylitis patients, synovial fluid was collected as well. Broad study findings and their caveats: A TCR beta motif of several highly homologous amino acid variants appeared characteristic of blood from ankylosing spondylitis patients. A CD8+ phenotype was shown by the disease-linked clones, which were found at relatively low frequencies in peripheral blood. Some TCR beta motif variants had previously been reported in synovial fluid and blood of reactive arthritis patients, which suggested common disease-initiation mechanisms. Significant enrichment of the disease-linked clones was reported in matched synovial fluid samples from ankylosing spondylitis patients.

Sequencing used an Illumina HiSeq 2500. Quantitative 5'-RACE with molecular barcodes was the method used to prepare the TCR beta libraries. As for the original processing: A new computational method based on a probabilistic model of VDJ rearrangement was used to identify disease-linked TCR variants. TCRdb trimmed public reads at Q25 via fastp, called clones via MiXCR and kept in-frame beta chains. Merged by CDR3 protein, the rows form single entries marked with the most common genes and DNA. The authors' filters were not applied to this entry. The sample profile shows some 270,000 distinct CDR3 sequences; about 18% of them were found once. The ten largest clones capture around 32% of the sample. The CDR3 has 14 amino acids, counting the end cysteine and phenylalanine. Just CDR3 DNA is preserved here, 42 bases in frame from base 1. Between the V and J ends, shortened by 3 bases and 1 base respectively, the junction contains 7 bases.

There are many counts of this clonotype. The antigen it binds to is not known. No qualities accompany the bases; no much larger clone lies one base away. Input material: blood, either unsorted or a sorted T cell fraction (not recorded which). This TCR was recovered from a male donor with ankylosing spondylitis or in good health (not recorded which). The chain links TRBV12-3 or TRBV12-4 with TRBJ2-1, with the identity of the D gene unclear. Here is the DNA: TGTGCCAGCAGTTTTGGCCCTTCCTACAATGAGCAGTTCTTC. Translated, this gives CASSFGPSYNEQFF.